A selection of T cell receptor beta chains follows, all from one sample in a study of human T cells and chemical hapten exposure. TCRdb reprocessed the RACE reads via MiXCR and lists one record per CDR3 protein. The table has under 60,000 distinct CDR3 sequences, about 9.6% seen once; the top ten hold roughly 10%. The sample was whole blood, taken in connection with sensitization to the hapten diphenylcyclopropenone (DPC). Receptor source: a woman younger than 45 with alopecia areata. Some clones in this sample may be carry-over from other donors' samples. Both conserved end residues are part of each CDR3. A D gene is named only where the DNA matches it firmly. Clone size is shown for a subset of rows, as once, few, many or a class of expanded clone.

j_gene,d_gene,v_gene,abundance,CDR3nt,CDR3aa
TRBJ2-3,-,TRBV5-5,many,TGTGCCAGCAGCTTGGCGACTCATAATACGCAGTATTTT,CASSLATHNTQYF
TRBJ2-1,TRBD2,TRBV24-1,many,TGTGCCACCAGTGATTCGGGACTAGCGGGGGCCTACAATGAGCAGTTCTTC,CATSDSGLAGAYNEQFF
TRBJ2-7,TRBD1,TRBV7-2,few,TGTGCCACCGGACAGGGGGTGGGGGAGCAGTACTTC,CATGQGVGEQYF
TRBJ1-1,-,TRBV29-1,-,TGCAGCGTTGATAGTACTGTCAACACTGAAGCTTTCTTT,CSVDSTVNTEAFF
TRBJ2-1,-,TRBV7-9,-,TGTGCCAGCAGCTCCATCACAATCTCCTACAATGAGCAGTTCTTC,CASSSITISYNEQFF
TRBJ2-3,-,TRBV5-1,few,TGCGCCAGCAGCTTGGCGCGACCCCGCACAGATACGCAGTATTTT,CASSLARPRTDTQYF
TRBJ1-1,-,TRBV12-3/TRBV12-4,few,TGTGCCAGCAGTTTACTCGGGACACGGAACACTGAAGCTTTCTTT,CASSLLGTRNTEAFF
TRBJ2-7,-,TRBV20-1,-,TGCAGTGCTAGGATAAGATGGTACGAGCAGTACTTC,CSARIRWYEQYF
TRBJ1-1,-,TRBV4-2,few,TGTGCCAGCAGTAACCCGAACACTGAAGCTTTCTTT,CASSNPNTEAFF
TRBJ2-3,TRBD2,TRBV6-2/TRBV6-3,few,TGTGCCTGCTCACGACGGGGGGGCCGCGCAGATACGCAGTATTTT,CACSRRGGRADTQYF
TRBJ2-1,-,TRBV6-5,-,TGTGCCAGCAGGCCGGGACCAGCATTCAATGAGCAGTTCTTC,CASRPGPAFNEQFF